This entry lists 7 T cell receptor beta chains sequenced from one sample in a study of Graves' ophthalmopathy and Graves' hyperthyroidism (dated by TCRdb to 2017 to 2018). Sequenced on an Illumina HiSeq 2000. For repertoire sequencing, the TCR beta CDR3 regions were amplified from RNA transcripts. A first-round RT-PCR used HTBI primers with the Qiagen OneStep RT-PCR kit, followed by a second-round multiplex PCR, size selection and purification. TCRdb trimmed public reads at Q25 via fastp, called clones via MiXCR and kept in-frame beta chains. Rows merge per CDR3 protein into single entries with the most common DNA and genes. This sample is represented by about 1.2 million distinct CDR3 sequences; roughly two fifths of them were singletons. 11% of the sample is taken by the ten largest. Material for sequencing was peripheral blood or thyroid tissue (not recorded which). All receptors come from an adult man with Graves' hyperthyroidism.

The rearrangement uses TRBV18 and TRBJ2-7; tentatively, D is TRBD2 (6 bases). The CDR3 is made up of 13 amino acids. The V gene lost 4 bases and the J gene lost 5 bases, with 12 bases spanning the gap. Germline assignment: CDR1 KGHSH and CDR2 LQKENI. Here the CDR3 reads CASSRRDSDEQYF. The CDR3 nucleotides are TGTGCCAGCTCACGCCGGGACTCTGACGAGCAGTACTTC. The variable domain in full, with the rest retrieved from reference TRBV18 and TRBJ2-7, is NAGVMQNPRHLVRRRGQEARLRCSPMKGHSHVYWYRQLPEEGLKFMVYLQKENIIDESGMPKERFSAEFPKEGPSILRIQQVVRGDSAAYFCASSRRDSDEQYFGPGTRLTVT.

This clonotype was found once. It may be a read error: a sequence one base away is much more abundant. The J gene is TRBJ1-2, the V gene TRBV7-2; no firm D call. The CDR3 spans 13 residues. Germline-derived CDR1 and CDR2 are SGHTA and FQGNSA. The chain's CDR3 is CASRYGESGGCTF. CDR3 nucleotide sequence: TGTGCCAGCAGATATGGAGAGTCTGGTGGCTGCACCTTC.

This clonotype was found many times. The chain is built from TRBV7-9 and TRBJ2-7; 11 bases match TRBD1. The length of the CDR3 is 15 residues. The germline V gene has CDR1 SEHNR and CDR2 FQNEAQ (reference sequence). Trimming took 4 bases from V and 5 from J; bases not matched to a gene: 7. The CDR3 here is CASSSGQGAQDEQYF. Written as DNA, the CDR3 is TGTGCCAGCAGCTCCGGACAGGGGGCGCAGGACGAGCAGTACTTC.

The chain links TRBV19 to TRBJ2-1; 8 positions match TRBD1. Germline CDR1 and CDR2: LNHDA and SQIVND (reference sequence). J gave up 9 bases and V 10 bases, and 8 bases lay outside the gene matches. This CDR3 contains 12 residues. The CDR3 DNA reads TGTGCCACCCGGACAGGGTTCGGTGAGCAGTTCTTC. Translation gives CATRTGFGEQFF.

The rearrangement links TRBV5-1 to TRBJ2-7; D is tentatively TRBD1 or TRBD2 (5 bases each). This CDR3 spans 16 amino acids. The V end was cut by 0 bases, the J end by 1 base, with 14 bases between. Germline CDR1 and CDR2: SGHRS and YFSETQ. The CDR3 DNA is TGCGCCAGCAGCTTGGGCTTGGGACCCCATTCCTACGAGCAGTACTTC. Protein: CASSLGLGPHSYEQYF.

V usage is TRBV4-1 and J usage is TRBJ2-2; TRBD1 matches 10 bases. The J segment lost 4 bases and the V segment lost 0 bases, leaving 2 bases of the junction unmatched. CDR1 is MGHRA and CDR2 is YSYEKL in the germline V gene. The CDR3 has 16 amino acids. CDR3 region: CASSQERTGGTGELFF. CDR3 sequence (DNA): TGCGCCAGCAGCCAAGAAAGGACAGGGGGCACCGGGGAGCTGTTTTTT.

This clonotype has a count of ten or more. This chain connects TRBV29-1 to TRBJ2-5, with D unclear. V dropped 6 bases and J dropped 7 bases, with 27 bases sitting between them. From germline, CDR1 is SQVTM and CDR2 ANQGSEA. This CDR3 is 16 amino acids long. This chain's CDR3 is CSVQLLPTLPRGTQYF. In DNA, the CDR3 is TGCAGCGTGCAGCTCCTTCCTACCCTACCCAGAGGGACCCAGTACTTC.